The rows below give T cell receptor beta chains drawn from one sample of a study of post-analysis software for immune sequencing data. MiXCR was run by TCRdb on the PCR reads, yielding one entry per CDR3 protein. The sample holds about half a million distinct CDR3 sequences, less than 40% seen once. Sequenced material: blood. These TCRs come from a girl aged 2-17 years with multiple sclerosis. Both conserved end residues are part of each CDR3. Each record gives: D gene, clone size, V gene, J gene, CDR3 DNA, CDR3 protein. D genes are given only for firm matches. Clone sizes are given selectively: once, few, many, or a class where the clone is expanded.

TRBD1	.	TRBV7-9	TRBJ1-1	TGTGCCAGCAGCCCCTGGACAGGGGTACCTATGAACACTGAAGCTTTCTTT	CASSPWTGVPMNTEAFF
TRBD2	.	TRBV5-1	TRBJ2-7	TGCGCCAGCAGCCGCCTCGGGACTAGCTTCTACGAGCAGTACTTC	CASSRLGTSFYEQYF
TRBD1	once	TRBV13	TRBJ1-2	TGTGCCAGCAGCCCCGAAGGGACAGGGCCCCATGGCTACACCTTC	CASSPEGTGPHGYTF
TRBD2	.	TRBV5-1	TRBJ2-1	TGCGCCAGCAGCTCGACGAGCGGGGGATATTACAATGAGCAGTTCTTC	CASSSTSGGYYNEQFF
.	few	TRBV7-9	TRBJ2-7	TGTGCCAGCAGCTTACCGCCGTTAGCCCACGAGCAGTACTTC	CASSLPPLAHEQYF
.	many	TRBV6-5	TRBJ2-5	TGTGCCAGCAGTTACGATGAGACCCAGTACTTC	CASSYDETQYF
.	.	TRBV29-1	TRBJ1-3	TGCAGCGTTGAGAGGAGCTCTGGAAACACCATATATTTT	CSVERSSGNTIYF
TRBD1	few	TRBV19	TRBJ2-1	TGTGCCAGTAAACCACCCGGGACAGGGGCGTACAATGAGCAGTTCTTC	CASKPPGTGAYNEQFF
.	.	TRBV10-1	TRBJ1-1	TGCGCCAGCACTATGACAGAGAACACTGAAGCTTTCTTT	CASTMTENTEAFF
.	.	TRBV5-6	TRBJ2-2	TGTGCCAGCAGCAGGGACTTGAACACCGGGGAGCTGTTTTTT	CASSRDLNTGELFF
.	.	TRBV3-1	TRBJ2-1	TGTGCCAGCAGCCAATCTAGACACCAACCGTACAATGAGCAGTTCTTC	CASSQSRHQPYNEQFF
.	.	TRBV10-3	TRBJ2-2	TGTGCCATCAGTGAGATAATTGAAGGGGGGGAGCTGTTTTTT	CAISEIIEGGELFF
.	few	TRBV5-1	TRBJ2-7	TGCGCCAGCAGCTTGGATGGCAGGGGTTACGAGCAGTACTTC	CASSLDGRGYEQYF
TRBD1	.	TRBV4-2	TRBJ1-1	TGTGCCAGCAGCCCTCACAGGGGGAACACTGAAGCTTTCTTT	CASSPHRGNTEAFF
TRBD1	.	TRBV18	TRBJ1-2	TGTGCCAGCTCGCCGGAAAGGACAGGGAACAACTATGGCTACACCTTC	CASSPERTGNNYGYTF
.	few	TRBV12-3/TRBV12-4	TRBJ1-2	TGTGCCAGCAGTCGGACCGGGGCCTATGGCTACACCTTC	CASSRTGAYGYTF
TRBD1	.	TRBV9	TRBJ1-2	TGTGCCAGCAGCGTACAGGAACAGGGGGCTAACTATGGCTACACCTTC	CASSVQEQGANYGYTF
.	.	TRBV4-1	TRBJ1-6	TGCGCCAGCAGCCAAGAGGGGGGCGTCTCCTATAATTCACCCCTCCACTTT	CASSQEGGVSYNSPLHF
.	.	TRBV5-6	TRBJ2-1	TGTGCCAGCAGCTTGTGGGCACCCCTATACTACAATGAGCAGTTCTTC	CASSLWAPLYYNEQFF
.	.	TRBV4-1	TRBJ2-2	TGCGCCAGCAGCCAAGACCAGACCGGGGAGCTGTTTTTT	CASSQDQTGELFF
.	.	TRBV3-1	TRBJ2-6	TGTGCCAGCAGCATTAGGGCTGGGGCCAACGTCCTGACTTTC	CASSIRAGANVLTF
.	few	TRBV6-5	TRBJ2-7	TGTGCCAGCAGTGGGCCTTCTATCTACGAGCAGTACTTC	CASSGPSIYEQYF
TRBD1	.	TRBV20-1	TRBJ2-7	TGCAGTGCTAGGGGGACAGGTATTTCCTACGAGCAGTACTTC	CSARGTGISYEQYF
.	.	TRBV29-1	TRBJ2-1	TGCAGCGTTGAATCTCGACACTCCTACAATGAGCAGTTCTTC	CSVESRHSYNEQFF
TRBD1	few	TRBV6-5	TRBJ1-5	TGTGCCAGCAGTTACAACAGGGGAGACAATCAGCCCCGGCATTTT	CASSYNRGDNQPRHF
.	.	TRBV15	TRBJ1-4	TGTGCCACCAGCGTAGGCCAGACAGCAAGGGAAAAACTGTTTTTT	CATSVGQTAREKLFF
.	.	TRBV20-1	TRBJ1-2	TGCAGTGCTATAGACAGCTTCGGGAGTGGCTACACCTTC	CSAIDSFGSGYTF
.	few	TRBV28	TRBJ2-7	TGTGCCAGCACTTCAAGCGGGACATCCTACGAGCAGTACTTC	CASTSSGTSYEQYF
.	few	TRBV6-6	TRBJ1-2	TGTGCCAGCAGTTACTCCACCCTGACAGATGGCTACACCTTC	CASSYSTLTDGYTF
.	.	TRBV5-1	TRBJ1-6	TGCGCCAGCAGCTTACGGGTCGGTCTCGGGGGTTCACCCCTCCACTTT	CASSLRVGLGGSPLHF
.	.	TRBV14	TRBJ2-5	TGTGCCAGCAGCCGCCAGACTCCGTACCAAGAGACCCAGTACTTC	CASSRQTPYQETQYF